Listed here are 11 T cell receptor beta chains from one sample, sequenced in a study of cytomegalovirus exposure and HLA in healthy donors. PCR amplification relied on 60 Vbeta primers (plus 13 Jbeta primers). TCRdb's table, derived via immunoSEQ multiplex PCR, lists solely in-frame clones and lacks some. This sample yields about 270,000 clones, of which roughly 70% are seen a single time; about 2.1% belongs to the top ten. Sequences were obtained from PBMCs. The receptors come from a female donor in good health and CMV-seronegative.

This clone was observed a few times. The CDR3 is CASSSTGSDTQYF. The CDR3 DNA is TGTGCCAGCAGCTCGACAGGGTCCGATACGCAGTATTTT. The rearrangement joins TRBV5-6 to TRBJ2-3; TRBD1 agrees at 7 bases. With 3 bases clipped from V and 6 bases from J, the junction kept 4 bases outside the gene matches. The V gene's germline CDR1 is SGHDT and CDR2 YYEEEE. CDR3 length equals 13 residues.

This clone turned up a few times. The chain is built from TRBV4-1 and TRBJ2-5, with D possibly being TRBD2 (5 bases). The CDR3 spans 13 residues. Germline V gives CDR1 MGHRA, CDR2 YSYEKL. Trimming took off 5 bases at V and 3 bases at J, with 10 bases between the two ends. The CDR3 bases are TGCGCCAGCAGCGGCCGGGGTAAAGAGACCCAGTACTTC. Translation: CASSGRGKETQYF.

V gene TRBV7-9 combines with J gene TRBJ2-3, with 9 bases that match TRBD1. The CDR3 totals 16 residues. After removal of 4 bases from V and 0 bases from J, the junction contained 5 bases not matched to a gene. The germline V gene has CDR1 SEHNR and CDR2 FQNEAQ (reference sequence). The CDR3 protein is CASSYPTGGSTDTQYF. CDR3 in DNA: TGTGCCAGCAGCTACCCGACAGGGGGGAGCACAGATACGCAGTATTTT.

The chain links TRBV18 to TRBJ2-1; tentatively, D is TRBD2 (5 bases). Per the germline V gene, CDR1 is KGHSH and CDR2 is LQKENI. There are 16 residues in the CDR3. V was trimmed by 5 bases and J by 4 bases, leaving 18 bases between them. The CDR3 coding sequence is TGTGCCAGCTCAGTAATGGGCGGGTGGAGTTACAATGAGCAGTTCTTC. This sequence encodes CASSVMGGWSYNEQFF. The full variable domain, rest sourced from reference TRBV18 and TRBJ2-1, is NAGVMQNPRHLVRRRGQEARLRCSPMKGHSHVYWYRQLPEEGLKFMVYLQKENIIDESGMPKERFSAEFPKEGPSILRIQQVVRGDSAAYFCASSVMGGWSYNEQFFGPGTRLTVL.

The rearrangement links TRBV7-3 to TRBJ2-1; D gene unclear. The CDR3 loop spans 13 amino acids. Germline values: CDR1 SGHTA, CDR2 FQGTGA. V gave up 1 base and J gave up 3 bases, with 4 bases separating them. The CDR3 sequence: CASSLRVYNEQFF. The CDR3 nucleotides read TGTGCCAGCAGCTTAAGAGTCTACAATGAGCAGTTCTTC.

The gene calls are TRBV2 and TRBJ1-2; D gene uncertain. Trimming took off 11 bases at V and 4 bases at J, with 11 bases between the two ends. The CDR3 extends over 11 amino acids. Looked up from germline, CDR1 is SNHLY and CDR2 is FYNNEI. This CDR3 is CAGETVYGYTF. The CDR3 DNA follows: TGTGCCGGAGAGACCGTCTATGGCTACACCTTC. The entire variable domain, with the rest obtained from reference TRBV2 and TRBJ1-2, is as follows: EPEVTQTPSHQVTQMGQEVILRCVPISNHLYFYWYRQILGQKVEFLVSFYNNEISEKSEIFDDQFSVERPDGSNFTLKIRSTKLEDSAMYFCAGETVYGYTFGSGTRLTVV.

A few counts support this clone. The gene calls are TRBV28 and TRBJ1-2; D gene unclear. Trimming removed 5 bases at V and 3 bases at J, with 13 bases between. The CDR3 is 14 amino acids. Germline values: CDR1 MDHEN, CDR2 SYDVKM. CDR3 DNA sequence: TGTGCCAGCAGTCCCCCACGGGTGGACTATGGCTACACCTTC. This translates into CASSPPRVDYGYTF.

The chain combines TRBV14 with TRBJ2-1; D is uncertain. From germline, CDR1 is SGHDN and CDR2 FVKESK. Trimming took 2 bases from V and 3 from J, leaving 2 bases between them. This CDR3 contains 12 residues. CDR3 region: CASSQYYNEQFF. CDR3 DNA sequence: TGTGCCAGCAGCCAATACTACAATGAGCAGTTCTTC.

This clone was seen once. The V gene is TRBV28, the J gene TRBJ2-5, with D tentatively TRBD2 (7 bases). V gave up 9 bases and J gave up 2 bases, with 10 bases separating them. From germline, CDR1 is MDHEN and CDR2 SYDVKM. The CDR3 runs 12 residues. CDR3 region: CASRGAQETQYF. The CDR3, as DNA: TGTGCCAGTCGGGGGGCTCAAGAGACCCAGTACTTC.

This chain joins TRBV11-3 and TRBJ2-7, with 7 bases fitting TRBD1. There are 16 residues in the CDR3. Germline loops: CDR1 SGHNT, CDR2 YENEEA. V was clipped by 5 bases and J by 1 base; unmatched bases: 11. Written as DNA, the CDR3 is TGTGCCAGCAGCGAATCTCTCGGGACAGCATCCTACGAGCAGTACTTC. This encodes CASSESLGTASYEQYF.

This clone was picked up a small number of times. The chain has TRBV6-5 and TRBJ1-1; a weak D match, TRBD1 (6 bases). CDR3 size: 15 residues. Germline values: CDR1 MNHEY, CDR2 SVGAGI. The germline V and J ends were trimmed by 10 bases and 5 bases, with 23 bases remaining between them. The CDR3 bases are TGTGCCACCAGGGGTACCGGGGGGCCCTTTACTGAAGCTTTCTTT. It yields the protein CATRGTGGPFTEAFF.